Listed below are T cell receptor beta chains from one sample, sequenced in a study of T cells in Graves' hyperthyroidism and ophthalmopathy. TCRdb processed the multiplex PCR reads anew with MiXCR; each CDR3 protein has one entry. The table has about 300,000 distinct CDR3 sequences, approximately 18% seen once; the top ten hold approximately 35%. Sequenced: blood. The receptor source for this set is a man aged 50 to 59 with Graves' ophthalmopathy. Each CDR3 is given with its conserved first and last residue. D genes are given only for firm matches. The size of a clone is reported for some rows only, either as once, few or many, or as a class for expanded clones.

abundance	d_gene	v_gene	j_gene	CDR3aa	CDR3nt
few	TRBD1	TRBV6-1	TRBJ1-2	CASSREGSRDSKRTTGGYTF	TGTGCCAGCAGCAGAGAAGGGTCCCGGGACAGCAAAAGGACAACGGGGGGCTACACCTTC
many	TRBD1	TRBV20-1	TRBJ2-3	CSAKVGTGYTDTQYF	TGCAGTGCTAAAGTCGGGACAGGGTATACAGATACGCAGTATTTT
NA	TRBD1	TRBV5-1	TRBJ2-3	CASSLAGTGGTDTQYF	TGCGCCAGCAGCTTGGCGGGGACAGGGGGCACAGATACGCAGTATTTT
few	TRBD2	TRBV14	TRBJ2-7	CASSTGTSGANTQQYF	TGTGCCAGCAGCACCGGGACTAGCGGAGCTAATACCCAGCAGTACTTC
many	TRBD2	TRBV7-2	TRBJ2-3	CASRRVAGVSTDTQYF	TGTGCCAGCAGGCGGGTAGCGGGAGTCAGCACAGATACGCAGTATTTT
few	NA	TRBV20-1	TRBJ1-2	CSARVGGGGRVGYTF	TGCAGTGCTAGAGTGGGGGGGGGCGGACGGGTTGGCTACACCTTC
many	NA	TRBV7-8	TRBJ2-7	CASSTLWEQYF	TGTGCCAGCAGCACCCTCTGGGAGCAGTACTTC
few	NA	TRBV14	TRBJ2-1	CASSHSDEQFF	TGTGCCAGCAGCCATTCGGATGAGCAGTTCTTC
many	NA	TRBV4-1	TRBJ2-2	CASSQGLRRAGNTGELFF	TGCGCCAGCAGCCAAGGCCTCAGGCGGGCTGGGAACACCGGGGAGCTGTTTTTT
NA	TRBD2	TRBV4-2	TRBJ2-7	CAGSQVAGAYSYEQYF	TGTGCCGGCAGCCAAGTAGCGGGAGCCTACTCCTACGAGCAGTACTTC
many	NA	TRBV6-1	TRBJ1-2	CASNREGSYTGYTF	TGTGCCAGCAATCGAGAGGGAAGTTACACCGGCTACACCTTC
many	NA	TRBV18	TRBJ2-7	CASSPGNSYEQYF	TGTGCCAGCTCACCCGGGAATTCCTACGAGCAGTACTTC
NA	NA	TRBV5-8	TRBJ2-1	CASSLGSETLARFF	TGTGCCAGCAGCTTGGGGTCTGAAACACTAGCACGGTTCTTC
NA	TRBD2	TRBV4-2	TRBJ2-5	CASSQDIPTSAQETQYF	TGTGCCAGCAGCCAAGATATCCCAACTAGCGCACAAGAGACCCAGTACTTC
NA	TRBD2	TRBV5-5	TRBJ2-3	CASTRTSGTDTQYF	TGTGCCAGCACCCGGACTAGCGGTACAGATACGCAGTATTTT
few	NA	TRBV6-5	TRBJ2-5	CASSYSTNQETQYF	TGTGCCAGCAGTTACTCGACTAACCAAGAGACCCAGTACTTC